This TCR beta chain emerged from a study of T cells after posttransplantation cyclophosphamide. Overall study findings and caveats: Tissue-infiltrating T cells from skin or gut overlapped little with blood T cells. Later post-transplant blood repertoires were often dominated by donor CD8+ memory clones.

The germline gives CDR1 ENHRY, CDR2 SYGVKD. Trimming cost V 5 bases and J 4 bases; bases outside gene matches: 10. The CDR3 sequence is 16 residues long. A marrow graft followed busulfan-fludarabine conditioning, with cyclophosphamide on days +3 and +4. Some clones are missing from TCRdb's copy, which holds only in-frame ones; the method was immunoSEQ multiplex PCR. There are thousands of clones in the sample, none observed a single time. This clone was recorded at least ten times. Its antigen is not identified. This TCR came from a male patient in his late teens or twenties who received an allogeneic stem cell transplant from an unrelated donor, was CMV-positive, and had acute and chronic GVHD. Some of these T cells may belong to the graft donor. The specimen comprised PBMCs, sampled after allogeneic stem cell transplant with posttransplant cyclophosphamide. This chain connects TRBV10-3 to TRBJ2-3; TRBD2 agrees at 9 bases. DNA of the CDR3: TGTGCCATCAGTCACCCCGGGACTAGCTCGGCAGATACGCAGTATTTT. Translated, it gives CAISHPGTSSADTQYF.